These T cell receptor beta chains were read from a single sample in a study of CD8+CD57+ T cells in acquired aplastic anemia. TCRdb re-analysed the reads in MiXCR, keeping a single row per CDR3 protein. The repertoire consists of about 250,000 distinct CDR3 sequences, with approximately 50% occurring once and the leading ten covering about 7.8%. Sequenced material: sorted CD4+, CD8+, or CD8+CD57+ T cells (not recorded which) from PBMCs. The receptors shown here come from a human donor with aplastic anemia. CDR3s include the opening cysteine and the closing phenylalanine or tryptophan. The order of the fields is J gene, V gene, CDR3 length, CDR3 protein.

TRBJ2-1 TRBV27 12 CASWDLYNEQFF
TRBJ2-7 TRBV19 14 CASSIGRGSYEQYF
TRBJ1-5 TRBV12-3/TRBV12-4 14 CASSLGGAHQPQHF
TRBJ1-5 TRBV20-1 15 CSARIWQGVGQPQHF
TRBJ2-3 TRBV5-1 17 CASRWGLAGRYTDTQYF
TRBJ1-6 TRBV5-6 17 CASSLGVAGLGYSPLHF
TRBJ1-4 TRBV7-6 15 CASSLSRGLAEKLFF
TRBJ2-5 TRBV7-9 15 CASSFGVGGLETQYF
TRBJ2-7 TRBV5-7 15 CASRSDRGVMYEQYF
TRBJ1-2 TRBV6-9 14 CASSPPGTAYGYTF
TRBJ1-2 TRBV25-1 13 CASSQVESGGYTF
TRBJ1-2 TRBV9 12 CASSLIEGGYTF
TRBJ1-3 TRBV28 15 CASSLDRASGNAIYF
TRBJ1-5 TRBV6-5 14 CASSYGGGHQPQHF
TRBJ2-3 TRBV5-6 15 CASSGGQGFEDTQYF
TRBJ2-4 TRBV20-1 13 CSARLTGANIQYF
TRBJ2-1 TRBV6-2/TRBV6-3 15 CASSPTLSSYNEQFF
TRBJ2-7 TRBV28 14 CASSLIRGSYEQYF
TRBJ1-5 TRBV9 15 CASSGDTASNQPQHF
TRBJ2-1 TRBV7-6 15 CASSRTSLAYNEQFF
TRBJ2-2 TRBV24-1 17 CATSDSGQGAGTGELFF
TRBJ2-3 TRBV10-3 14 CASSVRRGSDTQYF
TRBJ2-1 TRBV10-3 14 CAIRRAGNYNEQFF
TRBJ1-5 TRBV6-5 16 CASSYFRTGGNQPQHF
TRBJ1-1 TRBV20-1 12 CSARAYYRGAFF
TRBJ1-5 TRBV7-6 14 CASSQGAGSRSQHF
TRBJ2-3 TRBV6-5 16 CASSYSPQQGTDTQYF
TRBJ1-1 TRBV9 12 CASGHPGTEAFF
TRBJ1-1 TRBV7-9 16 CASSLTRTGRNTEAFF
TRBJ1-2 TRBV9 14 CASSVGAGNGGYTF
TRBJ2-1 TRBV7-2 15 CASSLRDRQYNEQFF
TRBJ2-7 TRBV7-9 12 CASSQTGYEQYF
TRBJ1-2 TRBV4-3 15 CASSQDKGGVLGYTF
TRBJ2-3 TRBV9 18 CASSKRGLAGLITDTQYF
TRBJ1-1 TRBV2 10 CASSGGQAFF
TRBJ2-6 TRBV25-1 16 CASSESTPSGANVLTF
TRBJ2-3 TRBV5-1 15 CASSYGDFNTDTQYF
TRBJ2-1 TRBV25-1 17 CASSQDPSGGSYNEQFF
TRBJ2-2 TRBV14 15 CASSQSGANTGELFF
TRBJ2-4 TRBV6-4 12 CASSLSRNIQYF
TRBJ2-7 TRBV7-2 15 CASSYYLGGAYEQYF
TRBJ1-1 TRBV19 11 CASSMRVEAFF
TRBJ1-1 TRBV2 16 CASRIGTGVVNTEAFF
TRBJ1-1 TRBV12-3/TRBV12-4 12 CASPSGWAEAFF
TRBJ2-3 TRBV10-3 18 CASSPVVRTRRSTDTQYF
TRBJ2-1 TRBV10-3 12 CATATGIEEQFF
TRBJ2-1 TRBV9 17 CASTLRGKAVSYNEQFF
TRBJ2-2 TRBV19 13 CASSSQHTGELFF
TRBJ2-1 TRBV14 16 CASSRPGGQTYNEQFF
TRBJ1-3 TRBV15 16 CATSSEGGSSGNTIYF
TRBJ1-2 TRBV6-2/TRBV6-3 12 CASSYSLYGYTF
TRBJ2-2 TRBV29-1 14 CSVETGGDTGELFF
TRBJ2-5 TRBV19 19 CASSMDLWGLDGHQETQYF
TRBJ1-4 TRBV5-1 15 CASSPAGERSEKLFF
TRBJ2-5 TRBV7-6 16 CASSLGGAPPTETQYF
TRBJ1-6 TRBV6-5 17 CASSYPRYGTENSPLHF
TRBJ2-1 TRBV19 15 CASSVEGQSNNEQFF
TRBJ2-7 TRBV3-1 14 CASSQERNLLEQYF
TRBJ2-2 TRBV20-1 16 CSARSRLAGGPGELFF
TRBJ2-1 TRBV9 11 CASSVGDEQPF